The 11 T cell receptor beta chains given below trace back to one sample, sequenced in a study of blood T cell repertoires in COVID-19. Assay used: immunoSEQ multiplex PCR; TCRdb lists only in-frame clones, some missing. This sample has about 28,000 clones; 55% to 75% occur once, and the top ten carry roughly 20%. Sample: peripheral blood. These receptors were taken from a boy between 2 and 10 years old with active or convalescent COVID-19.

V is TRBV3-1 (or the pseudogene TRBV3-2) and J is TRBJ2-1; TRBD1 matches 8 bases. The CDR3 is 16 amino acids. CDR1 LGHDT and CDR2 YNNKEL come from the germline V gene (reference sequence). V lost 0 bases and J lost 6; bases outside the gene matches: 7. The CDR3 nucleotides are TGTGCCAGCAGCCAAGACATATGGACAGGGTTCAATGAGCAGTTCTTC. As protein: CASSQDIWTGFNEQFF.

The J gene is TRBJ2-3, the V gene TRBV3-1 (or the pseudogene TRBV3-2), with 16 bases fitting TRBD2. Germline CDR1 is LGHDT and CDR2 is YNNKEL (reference sequence). CDR3 length: 17 residues. J gave up 14 bases and V 0 bases, and 11 bases lay outside the gene matches. CDR3 DNA sequence: TGTGCCAGCAGCCAAGACCGGGGGGGACTAGCGGGAGGGCGGAGGTATTTT. Its translation is CASSQDRGGLAGGRRYF.

The rearrangement joins TRBV19 to TRBJ1-5; TRBD1 matches at 7 bases. After removal of 7 bases from V and 1 base from J, the junction contained 1 base not matched to a gene. The germline gives CDR1 LNHDA, CDR2 SQIVND (reference sequence). This CDR3 is 13 amino acids long. CDR3 loop: CASIQGSNQPQHF. Here the CDR3 DNA reads TGTGCCAGTATACAGGGGAGCAATCAGCCCCAGCATTTT.

The V call is TRBV18, the J call TRBJ2-4; tentatively, D is TRBD1 (5 bases). Germline V gene lookup returns CDR1 KGHSH and CDR2 LQKENI. The CDR3 has 16 amino acids. V gave up 5 bases and J gave up 13 bases, with 27 bases separating them. DNA of the CDR3: TGTGCCAGCTCATCAACCAATCCTCGACAGTCACCTGGGCAGTACTTC. Residues: CASSSTNPRQSPGQYF.

The rearrangement links TRBV3-1 (or the pseudogene TRBV3-2) to TRBJ2-1, with 7 bases aligning to TRBD2. The CDR3 runs 16 residues. Per the germline V gene, CDR1 is LGHDT and CDR2 is YNNKEL (reference sequence). Trimming removed 4 bases from V and 2 bases from J; junction bases left unmatched: 8. This CDR3 reads CASSPAGGYTYNEQFF. Written as DNA, the CDR3 is TGTGCCAGCAGCCCTGCCGGGGGGTATACCTACAATGAGCAGTTCTTC.

V gene TRBV13 combines with J gene TRBJ1-2; D not resolved. Germline V gene lookup returns CDR1 PRHDT and CDR2 FYEKMQ (reference sequence). CDR3 size: 14 residues. With 1 base removed from V and 6 bases from J, the gap between germline ends came to 12 bases. The CDR3 region has the DNA TGTGCCAGCAGCTTAGTGGGGTCGGGGAATGGCTACACCTTC. Encoded protein: CASSLVGSGNGYTF.

J is TRBJ2-3 and V is TRBV12-5, with D tentatively TRBD2 (6 bases). Per the germline V gene, CDR1 is LGHNT and CDR2 is FRNRAP. Trimming stripped 6 bases from V and 9 bases from J, with 13 bases between. The CDR3 has 12 residues. Written as DNA, the CDR3 is TGTGCTAGTGGGGTGGACTATCTAACGCAGTATTTT. Translated: CASGVDYLTQYF.

This chain joins TRBV7-9 and TRBJ1-1, with D perhaps TRBD1 (5 bases). Germline V gene lookup returns CDR1 SEHNR and CDR2 FQNEAQ (reference sequence). The CDR3 covers 15 residues. The V gene lost 5 bases and the J gene lost 5 bases, with 18 bases spanning the gap. The CDR3 is CASSDTVGLLTEAFF. In nucleotides, the CDR3 is TGTGCCAGCAGCGACACCGTGGGACTGCTGACTGAAGCTTTCTTT.

V usage is TRBV5-6 and J usage is TRBJ1-5, with a tentative D call TRBD1 (5 bases). The germline CDR1 and CDR2 sequences are SGHDT and YYEEEE. The V end lost 1 base, the J end lost 1 base, and 9 bases lay between the germline ends. The CDR3 is made up of 15 amino acids. The CDR3 spells CASSLRGGSNQPQHF. Written as DNA, the CDR3 is TGTGCCAGCAGCTTGCGTGGGGGGAGCAATCAGCCCCAGCATTTT.

V is TRBV19 and J is TRBJ2-2; no clear D gene. Trimming took 6 bases from V and 9 from J, leaving 17 bases between them. Germline CDR1 reads LNHDA; CDR2 reads SQIVND (reference sequence). This CDR3 is 14 amino acids long. The CDR3: CASSTVPLLRELFF. The CDR3 DNA reads TGTGCCAGTAGCACGGTCCCCCTTCTCCGGGAGCTGTTTTTT.

The gene calls are TRBV7-2 and TRBJ2-7, with D tentatively TRBD1 (6 bases). The ends were cut back, 3 bases at V and 4 bases at J, with 7 bases in the middle. Germline loops: CDR1 SGHTA, CDR2 FQGNSA. The CDR3 covers 12 residues. The CDR3 region has the DNA TGTGCCAGCAGCTTCACAGGGTACGAGCAGTACTTC. Protein product: CASSFTGYEQYF.